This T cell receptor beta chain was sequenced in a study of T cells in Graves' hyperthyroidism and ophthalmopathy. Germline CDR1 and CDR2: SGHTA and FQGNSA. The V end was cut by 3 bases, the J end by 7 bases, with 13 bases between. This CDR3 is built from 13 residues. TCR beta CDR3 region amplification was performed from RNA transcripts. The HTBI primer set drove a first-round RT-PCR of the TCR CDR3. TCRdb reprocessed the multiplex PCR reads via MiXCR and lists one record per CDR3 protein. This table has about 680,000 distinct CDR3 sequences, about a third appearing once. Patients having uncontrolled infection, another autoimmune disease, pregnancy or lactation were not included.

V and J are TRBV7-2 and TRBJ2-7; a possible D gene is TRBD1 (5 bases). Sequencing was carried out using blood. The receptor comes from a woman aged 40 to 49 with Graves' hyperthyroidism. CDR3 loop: CASSFGWGEEQYF. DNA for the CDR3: TGTGCCAGCAGCTTCGGCTGGGGCGAAGAGCAGTACTTC.